This is a list of T cell receptor beta chains from one sample in a study of OX40 agonist ivuxolimab in advanced cancers. Data came from immunoSEQ multiplex PCR; TCRdb stores just in-frame clones and leaves some out. There are roughly 100,000 clones in the sample; about nine tenths occur only once, and approximately 0.49% lies in the top ten. Sequenced material: CD4+ or CD8+ T cells sorted from blood, taken in a trial of the OX40 agonist ivuxolimab. The receptors were sampled from an adult with an advanced solid tumor such as melanoma, head and neck, liver or kidney cancer. Each CDR3 is given without its conserved first and last residue.

TRBV29-1,SVGFGTGGMETQY
TRBV6-5,ASRVADQPQH
TRBV6-4,ASSEYQGRSYNEQF
TRBV28,ASSIVGVLGSYNSPLH
TRBV7-9,ASSSMGPIEKLF
TRBV15,ATSRETEAF
TRBV11-3,ASSSGTQTTQY
TRBV19,ASRLAGSINTDTQY
TRBV10-3,AIAGGRASTDTQY
TRBV29-1,SVPPSGRSYNEQF
TRBV7-6,ASSRNRDETQY
TRBV6-1,ASSEGYGLNTEAF
TRBV7-2,ASSLEVSSGYT
TRBV19,ASSPGQGSADTQY
TRBV18,ASSPPGQTYEQY
TRBV30,ARTQGARTEAF
TRBV15,ATSRARLDRLESRGYEKLF
TRBV2,ASSAEGGVGYEQY
TRBV21-1,ASSNSLQGQGSGANVLT
TRBV19,ASSTGQGILPQH
TRBV5-4,ASSSKGQGRYDTQY
TRBV5-4,ASSFGRANYGYT
TRBV7-2,ASSWTGSETQY
TRBV20-1,SASGGIEQY
TRBV7-9,ASSLERGGSSYNSPLH
TRBV2,ASRAWTSVYGYT
TRBV6-5,ASSSTGTEQF
TRBV5-1,ASSSDLAGANVLT
TRBV6-5,ASSGGAGELF
TRBV5-8,ASRERGGESSYNEQF
TRBV5-1,ASSLGAGETQY
TRBV10-3,AISESQQGEQY
TRBV5-1,ASSLAGRTDTQY
TRBV18,ASLRTVNTDTQY
TRBV6-5,ASSYKTGYEQY
TRBV7-2,ASSPQENQPQH
TRBV19,ASSIAAQGGQPQH
TRBV28,ASSNGMGGGYT
TRBV7-7,ASSLGLNNEQF
TRBV5-5,ASSLLTNEKLF
TRBV30,AWSPLNEQF
TRBV6-1,ASRAQGHNYEQY
TRBV20-1,SALRETQY
TRBV12-5,ASGAEANQPQH
TRBV29-1,SVEGAASSYNEQF
TRBV9,ASSKGPAYNEQF
TRBV5-1,ASSGQGTSYNEQF